One and the same sample provided the 18 T cell receptor beta chains below, sequenced in a study of T cells after yellow fever vaccination. Using its own MiXCR run on the 5' RACE reads, TCRdb lists one record per CDR3 protein. The sample carries approximately 510,000 distinct CDR3 sequences, 20% to 25% recorded once. The sample in question was PBMCs, obtained approximately 22 days after the first yellow fever vaccination. The receptors shown here come from a man between 18 and 29 years old who received the YFV17D yellow fever vaccine.

V usage is TRBV20-1 and J usage is TRBJ1-1; D may be TRBD1 (5 bases). V was pared by 2 bases and J by 7 bases, with 11 bases between. The CDR3 runs 12 residues. The germline gives CDR1 DFQATT, CDR2 SNEGSKA (reference sequence). The CDR3 spells CSARLRRGEAFF. The DNA for the CDR3 is TGCAGTGCTAGACTGCGAAGGGGTGAAGCTTTCTTT.

This chain joins TRBV7-8 and TRBJ2-2; TRBD2 agrees at 9 bases. V dropped 3 bases and J dropped 5; count of bases not matched to a gene: 10. CDR1 and CDR2 (germline): SGHVS, FQNEAQ. The CDR3 consists of 17 residues. The CDR3 here is CASSFFAGGLKTGELFF. CDR3 nucleotides: TGTGCCAGCAGCTTCTTCGCGGGGGGGCTGAAGACCGGGGAGCTGTTTTTT.

This clonotype was detected ten times or more. The genes are TRBV27 and TRBJ1-5; 9 bases agree with TRBD1. The germline CDR1 and CDR2 sequences are MNHEY and SMNVEV (reference sequence). The CDR3 runs to 14 residues. J gave up 9 bases and V 6 bases, and 9 bases lay outside the gene matches. The CDR3 DNA sequence: TGTGCCAGCAGCAAGGGACAGGGTGGGTCGCCCCAGCATTTT. Residues: CASSKGQGGSPQHF.

This clonotype was seen only a few times. This chain links TRBV27 with TRBJ2-2; D perhaps matches TRBD1 (6 bases). Germline V gene data show CDR1 as MNHEY and CDR2 as SMNVEV (reference sequence). The CDR3 is made up of 16 amino acids. With 4 bases removed from V and 1 base from J, the gap between germline ends came to 13 bases. Written as DNA, the CDR3 is TGTGCCAGCAGTTGGGGGTTGGACAGGAACACCGGGGAGCTGTTTTTT. This translates into CASSWGLDRNTGELFF.

The chain is built from TRBV7-2 and TRBJ1-2, with D perhaps matching TRBD1 (5 bases). Per germline, CDR1 SGHTA and CDR2 FQGNSA. Trimming took 4 bases from V and 6 from J, leaving 15 bases between them. The CDR3 is made up of 14 amino acids. The CDR3 nucleotides are TGTGCCAGCAGCTGGGACCGGGACGGAAATGGCTACACCTTC. Amino acid sequence: CASSWDRDGNGYTF.

This clonotype was seen only a few times. The rearrangement joins TRBV12-3 or TRBV12-4 to TRBJ2-1; the D is unclear. The CDR3 is 14 amino acids. V lost 4 bases and J 6 bases, leaving 13 bases between the germline ends. The CDR3: CASSYYPALNEQFF. For the CDR3, the DNA is TGTGCCAGCAGTTACTATCCCGCCCTCAATGAGCAGTTCTTC.

As DNA, the CDR3 is TGTGCCAGCAGTGTCCCCAGGGAGTCGGGCGGCTACACCTTC. It translates to CASSVPRESGGYTF. The chain carries TRBV6-4 and TRBJ1-2; a possible D gene is TRBD1 (5 bases). The CDR3 loop spans 14 amino acids. Trimming cost V 4 bases and J 8 bases, with 17 bases left between them. CDR1 MRHNA and CDR2 SNTAGT come from the germline V gene.

The gene calls are TRBV6-2 or TRBV6-3 and TRBJ2-5; D is unresolved. With 4 bases removed from V and 5 bases from J, the gap between germline ends came to 11 bases. The CDR3 is made up of 13 amino acids. From germline, CDR1 is MNHEY and CDR2 SVGEGT. The CDR3 DNA reads TGTGCCAGCAGTTTTAGGTTTCGGGAGACCCAGTACTTC. It yields the protein CASSFRFRETQYF.

There are a few counts of this clonotype. V usage is TRBV2 and J usage is TRBJ1-6, with 7 bases aligning to TRBD1. The V segment lost 8 bases and the J segment 5 bases; nucleotides outside the gene matches: 3. The CDR3 totals 13 residues. Germline CDR1 SNHLY, CDR2 FYNNEI. The CDR3 DNA is TGTGCCAGCGGACAGGACCATAATTCACCCCTCCACTTT. Its translation: CASGQDHNSPLHF.

This clonotype has more than one count but fewer than ten. V is TRBV12-3 or TRBV12-4 and J is TRBJ2-1; 13 nucleotides line up with TRBD2. This CDR3 is 15 amino acids long. The V and J ends lost 6 bases and 6 bases, in that order; junction bases with no gene match: 5. CDR3 coding DNA: TGTGCCAGCAGCCTGGGACTAGCGGGGTCCAATGAGCAGTTCTTC. Its protein is CASSLGLAGSNEQFF.

This sequence joins TRBV27 and TRBJ1-2, with 9 bases matching TRBD1. The germline V gene encodes CDR1 MNHEY and CDR2 SMNVEV (reference sequence). This CDR3 comprises 18 residues. V shed 0 bases and J 0 bases; nucleotides not matched to a gene: 8. The CDR3 region is CASSLSGTGRRSNYGYTF. The CDR3 nucleotides read TGTGCCAGCAGTTTATCGGGGACAGGGAGACGTTCTAACTATGGCTACACCTTC.

This clonotype was observed a few times. The CDR3 nucleotides read TGTGCCAGCAGCCCCCAGGGGAGGGACTATGGCTACACCTTC. Protein: CASSPQGRDYGYTF. The rearrangement uses TRBV5-6 and TRBJ1-2, with TRBD1 as a possible D gene (6 bases). Trimming cost V 4 bases and J 3 bases, with 13 bases left between them. This CDR3 is built from 14 residues. In germline, CDR1 is SGHDT, CDR2 YYEEEE.

The genes are TRBV14 and TRBJ2-5, with TRBD1 matching 8 bases. Germline CDR1 is SGHDN and CDR2 is FVKESK. The CDR3 runs to 14 residues. The ends lost 4 bases at V and 5 bases at J; junction bases unmatched: 6. This CDR3 reads CASSLLRTGETQYF. CDR3 nucleotides: TGTGCCAGCAGCCTATTAAGGACAGGGGAGACCCAGTACTTC.

The rearrangement links TRBV2 to TRBJ2-1, with D perhaps being TRBD1 or TRBD2 (5 bases each). Germline V lookup: CDR1 SNHLY, CDR2 FYNNEI. The CDR3 has 13 residues. V was clipped by 8 bases and J by 4 bases, with 12 bases between them. CDR3 amino acids: CASSRDEYNEQFF. CDR3 DNA: TGTGCCAGCTCCCGGGACGAATACAATGAGCAGTTCTTC.

In this sample, this clonotype turned up a few times. The chain employs TRBV7-9 and TRBJ2-7; 8 nucleotides agree with TRBD1. Germline loops: CDR1 SEHNR, CDR2 FQNEAQ (reference sequence). This CDR3 has 17 residues. The J segment lost 5 bases and the V segment lost 5 bases, leaving 17 bases of the junction unmatched. The CDR3 nucleotides are TGTGCCAGCAGCACACCCCCTGAGACAGGGGTTAGGGACGAGCAGTACTTC. Translated, it gives CASSTPPETGVRDEQYF.

This chain connects TRBV20-1 to TRBJ2-2; D perhaps matches TRBD2 (5 bases). The CDR3 consists of 14 residues. The V end lost 2 bases, the J end lost 4 bases, and 11 bases lay between the germline ends. CDR1 is DFQATT, CDR2 SNEGSKA, per germline (reference sequence). The CDR3: CSARSPGSTGELFF. CDR3 nucleotide sequence: TGCAGTGCTAGAAGCCCGGGGAGCACCGGGGAGCTGTTTTTT.

The sample holds a few counts of this clonotype. This chain joins TRBV4-1 and TRBJ2-1, with unresolved D. The CDR3 is 14 residues long. In germline, CDR1 is MGHRA, CDR2 YSYEKL. V was trimmed by 0 bases and J by 2 bases, leaving 5 bases between them. CDR3 DNA: TGCGCCAGCAGCCAAGACCTAGCCTACAATGAGCAGTTCTTC. Translation gives CASSQDLAYNEQFF.

V is TRBV7-2 and J is TRBJ2-7; 9 bases are shared with TRBD1. The length of the CDR3 is 14 residues. Germline V gives CDR1 SGHTA, CDR2 FQGNSA. J was trimmed by 3 bases and V by 3 bases; bases with no gene match: 3. CDR3 sequence: CASSFDRGIYEQYF. The CDR3 DNA sequence: TGTGCCAGCAGCTTCGACAGGGGGATCTACGAGCAGTACTTC. Combining the CDR3 with reference TRBV7-2 and TRBJ2-7 gives the whole variable domain GAGVSQSPSNKVTEKGKDVELRCDPISGHTALYWYRQSLGQGLEFLIYFQGNSAPDKSGLPSDRFSAERTGGSVSTLTIQRTQQEDSAVYLCASSFDRGIYEQYFGPGTRLTVT.